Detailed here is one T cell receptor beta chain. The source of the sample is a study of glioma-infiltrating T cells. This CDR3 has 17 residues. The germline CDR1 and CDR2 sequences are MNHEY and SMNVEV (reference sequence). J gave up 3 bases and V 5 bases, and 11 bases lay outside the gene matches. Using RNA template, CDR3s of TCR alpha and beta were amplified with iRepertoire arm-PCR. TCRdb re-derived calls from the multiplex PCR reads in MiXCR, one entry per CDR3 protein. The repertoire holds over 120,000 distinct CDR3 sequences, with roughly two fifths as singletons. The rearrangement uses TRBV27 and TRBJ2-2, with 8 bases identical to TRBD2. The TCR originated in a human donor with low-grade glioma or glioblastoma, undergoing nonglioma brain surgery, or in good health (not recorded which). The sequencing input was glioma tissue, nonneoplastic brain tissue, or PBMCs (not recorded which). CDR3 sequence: CASSRLARRVDTGELFF. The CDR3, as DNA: TGTGCCAGCAGTCGACTAGCGAGGAGGGTTGACACCGGGGAGCTGTTTTTT.